A single sample gave rise to the 8 T cell receptor beta chains below, sequenced in a study of T cells in Graves' hyperthyroidism and ophthalmopathy (dated by TCRdb to the late 2010s). Libraries came from multiplex PCR. TCRdb lists the instrument as Illumina HiSeq 2000. TCR beta CDR3 regions were amplified from RNA transcripts. The first round of RT-PCR for the TCR CDR3 was performed with the HTBI primer set and the Qiagen OneStep RT-PCR kit. The raw public reads went through TCRdb reprocessing: fastp at Q25, MiXCR clone calling, in-frame beta chains kept. Every entry covers one CDR3 protein and lists the most common genes and DNA from its rows. The table for this sample lists some 200,000 distinct CDR3 sequences; 17% of them were counted only once. Clones ranked in the top ten supply around 52% of the sample. Sequenced sample: blood. The receptors were sampled from a man aged 50-59 years with Graves' hyperthyroidism.

This chain uses TRBV15 with TRBJ2-1, with 11 bases identical to TRBD1. J gave up 1 base and V 5 bases, and 1 base lay outside the gene matches. Germline V gene lookup returns CDR1 LNHNV and CDR2 YYDKDF (reference sequence). This CDR3 spans 15 amino acids. The CDR3 sequence is CATSGTGGSYNEQFF. The CDR3 bases are TGTGCCACCAGCGGGACAGGGGGGTCCTACAATGAGCAGTTCTTC.

This clonotype was observed once. V is TRBV3-1 and J is TRBJ2-2; 8 bases align to TRBD1. Germline lookup yields CDR1 LGHDT and CDR2 YNNKEL (reference sequence). The V and J ends lost 2 bases and 8 bases, in that order; junction bases with no gene match: 10. This CDR3 is 16 amino acids long. This chain's CDR3 is CASSQLDRGPTGELFF. CDR3 nucleotide sequence: TGTGCCAGCAGCCAACTAGACAGGGGCCCCACGGGGGAGCTGTTTTTT.

This clonotype came up a few times. The chain carries TRBV20-1 and TRBJ2-5, with D hard to call. Germline CDR1 is DFQATT and CDR2 is SNEGSKA (reference sequence). CDR3 length equals 14 residues. Trimming took 1 base from V and 1 from J, leaving 10 bases between them. This chain's CDR3 is CSARASVPQETQYF. CDR3 DNA: TGCAGTGCTAGAGCATCAGTCCCCCAAGAGACCCAGTACTTC.

This clonotype was recorded many times. This rearrangement joins TRBV9 to TRBJ1-1; D not resolved. The CDR3 is made up of 13 amino acids. Trimming left V 0 bases short and J 3 bases short, with 6 bases between. In germline, CDR1 is SGDLS, CDR2 YYNGEE. CDR3 sequence: CASSVGGDTEAFF. DNA for the CDR3: TGTGCCAGCAGCGTAGGAGGTGACACTGAAGCTTTCTTT.

This clonotype appeared many times. The V gene is TRBV7-9, the J gene TRBJ2-7; maybe TRBD1 (6 bases). The CDR3 runs to 14 residues. Between the trimmed V and J ends, which lost 8 bases and 3 bases, there was a span of 17 bases. The germline CDR1 and CDR2 sequences are SEHNR and FQNEAQ (reference sequence). The CDR3: CASGSWQGSYEQYF. CDR3 nucleotides: TGTGCCAGCGGATCTTGGCAGGGGAGCTACGAGCAGTACTTC.

This clonotype was picked up many times. The rearrangement links TRBV12-3 or TRBV12-4 to TRBJ2-7; D not certain. The CDR3 totals 13 residues. Trimming removed 6 bases at V and 4 bases at J, with 13 bases between. The DNA for the CDR3 is TGTGCCAGCAGCAGTCTAGGCCCGTACGAGCAGTACTTC. It encodes CASSSLGPYEQYF.

The V gene is TRBV29-1, the J gene TRBJ2-1; either TRBD1 or TRBD2 may supply D (5 bases each). The CDR3 loop spans 11 amino acids. Between the trimmed V and J ends, which lost 6 bases and 9 bases, there was a span of 12 bases. Germline V gene lookup returns CDR1 SQVTM and CDR2 ANQGSEA. CDR3 in amino acids: CSVREGIEQFF. The CDR3 nucleotides read TGCAGCGTACGAGAGGGGATTGAGCAGTTCTTC.

There are a few counts of this clonotype. V gene TRBV6-2 or TRBV6-3 combines with J gene TRBJ2-7; D possibly matches TRBD1 or TRBD2 (7 bases each). The ends were cut back, 4 bases at V and 5 bases at J, with 21 bases in the middle. Germline V gives CDR1 MNHEY, CDR2 SVGEGT. This CDR3 region has 16 residues. The CDR3: CASSSRAGTAFNEQYF. The CDR3 coding sequence is TGTGCCAGCAGTTCTAGAGCGGGGACAGCATTTAACGAGCAGTACTTC.